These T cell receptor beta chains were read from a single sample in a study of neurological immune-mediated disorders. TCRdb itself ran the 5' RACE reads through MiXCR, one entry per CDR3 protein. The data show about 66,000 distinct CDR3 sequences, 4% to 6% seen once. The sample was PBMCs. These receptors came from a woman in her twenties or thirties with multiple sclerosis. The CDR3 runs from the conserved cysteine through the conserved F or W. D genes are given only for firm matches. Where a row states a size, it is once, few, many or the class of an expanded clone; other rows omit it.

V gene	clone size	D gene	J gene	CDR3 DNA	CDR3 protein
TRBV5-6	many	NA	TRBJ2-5	TGTGCCAGCAGCTTGCCCATTTCGGCGGGGGCTGGAGAGACCCAGTACTTC	CASSLPISAGAGETQYF
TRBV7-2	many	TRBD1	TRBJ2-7	TGTGCCAGCAGCCACGGGACAGGGGGATACGAGCAGTACTTC	CASSHGTGGYEQYF
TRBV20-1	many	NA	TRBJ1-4	TGCAGGGTTCATGGCGTCGAGGCGGAAACTAATGAAAAACTGTTTTTT	CRVHGVEAETNEKLFF
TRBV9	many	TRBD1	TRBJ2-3	TGTGCCAGCAGCCTCGATCCCCAGGGGGGCACAGATACGCAGTATTTT	CASSLDPQGGTDTQYF
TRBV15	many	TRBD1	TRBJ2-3	TGTGCCACCAGTCCCTATGGACAGGGATTAGCGGATACGCAGTATTTT	CATSPYGQGLADTQYF
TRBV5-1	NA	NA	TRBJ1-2	TGCGCCAGCAGCTTGGAAGGCAGCCCCAACTATGGCTACACCTTC	CASSLEGSPNYGYTF
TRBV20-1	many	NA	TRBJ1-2	TGCAGTGCTAGAGGCTACACCTTC	CSARGYTF
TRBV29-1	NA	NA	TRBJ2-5	TGCAGCGTTCGAGAATGGGGGGCCCATGAGACCCAGTACTTC	CSVREWGAHETQYF
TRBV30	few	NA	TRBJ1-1	TGTGCCTGGAATAGACGGTCTGAAGCTTTCTTT	CAWNRRSEAFF
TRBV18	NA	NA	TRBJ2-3	TGTGCCAGCTCAGAGTCCAGGGGAGCAGATACGCAGTATTTT	CASSESRGADTQYF
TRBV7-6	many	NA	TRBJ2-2	TGTGCCAGCAGCCGGGGAGCAACCGGGGAGCTGTTTTTT	CASSRGATGELFF
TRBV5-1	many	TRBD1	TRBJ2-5	TGCGCCAGCAGCTCACAGGGGCTCGGAGAGACCCAGTACTTC	CASSSQGLGETQYF
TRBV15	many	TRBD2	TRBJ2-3	TGTGCCACCAGCAGAGCTAAACTAGCGGGGGGGCGGAAAGATACGCAGTATTTT	CATSRAKLAGGRKDTQYF
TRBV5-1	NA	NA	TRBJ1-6	TGCGCCAGCAGCTTGGAAGGGGGGCCCCTCAACTTT	CASSLEGGPLNF
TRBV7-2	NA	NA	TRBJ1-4	TGTGCCAGCAGTTTCTCACAGGGAAGTGAAAAACTGTTTTTT	CASSFSQGSEKLFF
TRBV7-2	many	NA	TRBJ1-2	TGTGCCAGCAGCTTAGCAGGGTGGGGCTACACCTTC	CASSLAGWGYTF
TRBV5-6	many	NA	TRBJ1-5	TGTGCCAGCAGCCGGCCCGGGAGGCCCCAGCATTTT	CASSRPGRPQHF
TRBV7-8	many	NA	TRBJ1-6	TGTGCCAGCAGCCCGCGGGGAGGTCAAGGAACTAATTCACCCCTCCACTTT	CASSPRGGQGTNSPLHF